The 7 T cell receptor beta chains below all came from one sample that was sequenced in a study of T-cell reconstitution after alpha-beta-depleted transplantation in children (dated by TCRdb to about 2016). Interpreted using the paper, the treatment or condition label stands for: allogeneic hematopoietic cell transplantation with graft depleted of TCRalphabeta T cells and CD19 B cells. Library preparation was by PCR. Sequencing was performed on an Illumina HiSeq 2500. TCR library preparation used molecular barcoding, with unique molecular identifiers applied to normalize quantification of the TCRbeta repertoire. Starting from the raw public reads, TCRdb applied fastp trimming at Q25, assembled clones with MiXCR and retained in-frame beta chains. For every CDR3 protein sequence, its rows merge into one entry that carries the most common genes and DNA. This sample holds some 830,000 distinct CDR3 sequences; 16% were observed only once. The top ten clones comprise about 4.6% of the sample.

Sample: PBMCs, mostly from graft donor cells, taken 360 days after TCRalphabeta/CD19-depleted stem cell transplant. The receptor source for this set is a male patient younger than 18 who had a stem cell transplant for acute lymphoblastic leukemia, so the T cells may come from the graft donor.

This clonotype occurred a few times. The rearrangement links TRBV15 to TRBJ1-2, with 7 bases matching TRBD1. Germline V gene data show CDR1 as LNHNV and CDR2 as YYDKDF (reference sequence). Germline trimming cut 0 bases from V and 0 bases from J; bases unmatched to any gene: 7. The CDR3 totals 17 residues. The CDR3 DNA reads TGTGCCACCAGCAGAGATTTTCGACAGGGCGCTAACTATGGCTACACCTTC. Its protein product is CATSRDFRQGANYGYTF.

The chain combines TRBV27 with TRBJ2-7; either TRBD1 or TRBD2 may fit D (5 bases each). This CDR3 comprises 13 residues. Germline CDR1 and CDR2: MNHEY and SMNVEV (reference sequence). V was shortened by 6 bases and J by 3 bases, with 12 bases between the two germline ends. This chain's CDR3 is CASRDTGLYEQYF. The DNA for the CDR3 is TGTGCCAGCAGGGATACAGGACTCTACGAGCAGTACTTC.

The chain is built from TRBV5-1 and TRBJ2-5; TRBD2 might be the D (6 bases). This CDR3 has 15 amino acids. The V gene's germline CDR1 is SGHRS and CDR2 YFSETQ. V was shortened by 4 bases and J by 2 bases, with 15 bases between the two germline ends. The CDR3 DNA sequence: TGCGCCAGCAGCCTGGGACTGCGATCTCAAGAGACCCAGTACTTC. Translated, it gives CASSLGLRSQETQYF.

Many counts were recorded for this clonotype. The chain links TRBV5-1 to TRBJ2-3, with D uncertain. This CDR3 spans 14 amino acids. With 6 bases removed from V and 6 bases from J, the gap between germline ends came to 17 bases. Germline loops: CDR1 SGHRS, CDR2 YFSETQ. The CDR3 DNA sequence: TGCGCCAGCACCCCCACCCCCCCGGAGGATACGCAGTATTTT. This sequence encodes CASTPTPPEDTQYF.

This sequence joins TRBV28 and TRBJ1-5; D ambiguous. V gave up 0 bases and J gave up 3 bases, with 12 bases separating them. CDR3 length: 16 amino acids. CDR1 and CDR2 (germline): MDHEN, SYDVKM. CDR3 bases: TGTGCCAGCAGTTTATGGCGCGGAGGAGCCAATCAGCCCCAGCATTTT. Translating gives CASSLWRGGANQPQHF.

This clonotype appeared once. The J gene is TRBJ2-7, the V gene TRBV24-1, with a tentative D call TRBD1 (6 bases). Germline-derived CDR1 and CDR2 are KGHDR and SFDVKD. V was trimmed by 9 bases and J by 3 bases, leaving 14 bases between them. The CDR3 has 13 residues. CDR3 sequence (DNA): TGTGCCACCTCCCAGGGGTACCTCTACGAGCAGTACTTC. Translation gives CATSQGYLYEQYF.

The chain uses TRBV12-5 and TRBJ2-7; TRBD2 agrees at 8 bases. CDR3 length equals 14 residues. With 6 bases clipped from V and 3 bases from J, the junction kept 7 bases outside the gene matches. The germline V gene has CDR1 LGHNT and CDR2 FRNRAP. Here the CDR3 reads CASGSTGGGYEQYF. The CDR3 DNA reads as TGTGCTAGTGGGAGTACCGGGGGGGGCTACGAGCAGTACTTC.